A single sample is the source of the 27 T cell receptor beta chains below, sequenced in a study of blood T cell repertoires in COVID-19. Sequencing used immunoSEQ multiplex PCR; TCRdb keeps in-frame clones, though not all of them. Here the sample spans approximately 260,000 clones, 87% being singletons. The sequenced material came from PBMCs or T cells enriched from blood (not recorded which). The source is a woman aged 30 to 39 with acute COVID-19.

The gene calls are TRBV5-1 and TRBJ2-3; 7 bases agree with TRBD1. Germline CDR1 reads SGHRS; CDR2 reads YFSETQ. The CDR3 consists of 16 residues. V shed 2 bases, J shed 0 bases, and the junction held 6 bases outside the gene matches. CDR3 sequence: CASSLGTVGSTDTQYF. The CDR3 region has the DNA TGCGCCAGCAGCTTAGGGACAGTGGGAAGCACAGATACGCAGTATTTT.

This clone was seen at least ten times. The sample carries other DNA sequences with the same CDR3. The rearrangement joins TRBV2 to TRBJ2-5; 9 bases are a match to TRBD1. The germline gives CDR1 SNHLY, CDR2 FYNNEI. The CDR3 is 15 amino acids. V lost 8 bases, J lost 4 bases, and 11 bases stayed unmatched. CDR3 nucleotides: TGTGCCAGCGAGAGGACAGGGGATAAGGGAGAGACCCAGTACTTC. It translates to CASERTGDKGETQYF.

V usage is TRBV27 and J usage is TRBJ1-5; 7 bases fit TRBD1. The CDR3 totals 12 residues. Trimming took 6 bases from V and 4 from J; bases not matched to a gene: 0. From germline, CDR1 is MNHEY and CDR2 SMNVEV (reference sequence). Written as DNA, the CDR3 is TGTGCCAGCAGCAGGGGGAATCAGCCCCAGCATTTT. This gives the protein CASSRGNQPQHF.

The chain employs TRBV10-1 and TRBJ1-1, with D unclear. The germline V gene encodes CDR1 WNHNN and CDR2 SYGVQD (reference sequence). The CDR3 spans 12 residues. V dropped 5 bases and J dropped 1 base, with 5 bases sitting between them. The CDR3 reads CASSRGNTEAFF. Written as DNA, the CDR3 is TGCGCCAGCAGTCGGGGGAACACTGAAGCTTTCTTT.

The rearrangement uses TRBV10-3 and TRBJ2-5; 12 bases fit TRBD2. V was clipped by 11 bases and J by 5 bases; unmatched bases: 6. CDR1 is ENHRY and CDR2 is SYGVKD in the germline V gene. The CDR3 runs 13 residues. In nucleotides, the CDR3 is TGTGCCTCCACTAGCGGGGGGAGGGAGACCCAGTACTTC. Translated: CASTSGGRETQYF.

V is TRBV6-5 and J is TRBJ2-2, with 7 bases identical to TRBD2. Trimming took 6 bases from V and 1 from J; bases not matched to a gene: 5. The CDR3 length is 15 residues. The germline V gene encodes CDR1 MNHEY and CDR2 SVGAGI. This CDR3 is CASRSGTWNTGELFF. CDR3 in DNA: TGTGCCAGCAGGAGCGGGACTTGGAACACCGGGGAGCTGTTTTTT.

The rearrangement uses TRBV12-5 and TRBJ1-5; perhaps TRBD1 as D (6 bases). CDR3 size: 14 residues. Trimming cost V 7 bases and J 3 bases, with 13 bases left between them. Germline V gene lookup returns CDR1 LGHNT and CDR2 FRNRAP. Written as DNA, the CDR3 is TGTGCTAGTGCCCCAACAGGGCCCAATCAGCCCCAGCATTTT. It codes for CASAPTGPNQPQHF.

This clone was counted a single time. The rearrangement joins TRBV28 to TRBJ1-2; D unclear. Germline assignment: CDR1 MDHEN and CDR2 SYDVKM. V was shortened by 2 bases and J by 6 bases, with 13 bases between the two germline ends. The CDR3 spans 14 residues. This chain's CDR3 is CASSLVGRLDGYTF. The CDR3 DNA follows: TGTGCCAGCAGTTTAGTCGGCAGGTTGGATGGCTACACCTTC.

The CDR3 is CASRGGLATNEKLFF. In nucleotides, the CDR3 is TGTGCCAGCAGGGGAGGGTTGGCAACTAATGAAAAACTGTTTTTT. The chain joins TRBV28 to TRBJ1-4; D not resolved. The germline V gene has CDR1 MDHEN and CDR2 SYDVKM. This CDR3 has 15 residues. V was clipped by 6 bases and J by 0 bases, with 11 bases between them.

J is TRBJ2-7 and V is TRBV7-9; possible D gene TRBD1, 5 bases. This CDR3 spans 14 amino acids. From germline, CDR1 is SEHNR and CDR2 FQNEAQ (reference sequence). Trimming pared 1 base from V and 2 bases from J, leaving 9 bases between. DNA of the CDR3: TGTGCCAGCAGCTTAGTACCAGGGCCCTACGAGCAGTACTTC. Its translation: CASSLVPGPYEQYF.

The chain combines TRBV11-2 with TRBJ2-3; D is unclear. V was shortened by 5 bases and J by 4 bases, with 16 bases between the two germline ends. Germline V CDR1 and CDR2: SGHAT, FQNNGV. The CDR3 sequence is 15 residues long. This CDR3 is CASSPFQRKADTQYF. CDR3 DNA sequence: TGTGCCAGCAGCCCCTTCCAGAGGAAAGCAGATACGCAGTATTTT.

The V call is TRBV11-2, the J call TRBJ1-2, with TRBD1 identical over 7 bases. The V segment lost 5 bases and the J segment 7 bases; nucleotides outside the gene matches: 10. The CDR3 has 14 amino acids. Germline CDR1 is SGHAT and CDR2 is FQNNGV. The CDR3: CASSLTGERAGYTF. The CDR3 DNA is TGTGCCAGCAGCCTAACAGGGGAAAGGGCTGGCTACACCTTC.

This chain uses TRBV4-3 with TRBJ1-3, with D perhaps TRBD1 (5 bases). Per germline, CDR1 LGHNA and CDR2 YSLEER. V was clipped by 0 bases and J by 2 bases, with 11 bases between them. CDR3 length equals 16 residues. The CDR3 loop is CASSQDPGRAGNTIYF. CDR3 coding DNA: TGCGCCAGCAGCCAAGACCCAGGGAGGGCTGGAAACACCATATATTTT.

This chain joins TRBV4-3 and TRBJ2-5; 14 nucleotides match TRBD2. V shed 4 bases and J 3 bases; nucleotides not matched to a gene: 4. Germline V gene data show CDR1 as LGHNA and CDR2 as YSLEER. This CDR3 has 16 amino acids. This CDR3 is CASSPGLAGGKETQYF. The CDR3 DNA reads as TGCGCCAGCAGCCCAGGACTAGCGGGAGGAAAAGAGACCCAGTACTTC.

J is TRBJ1-1 and V is TRBV29-1, with TRBD1 matching over 8 bases. V dropped 4 bases and J dropped 3; count of bases not matched to a gene: 7. The CDR3 spans 14 residues. Germline loops: CDR1 SQVTM, CDR2 ANQGSEA. CDR3 DNA sequence: TGCAGCGTTGGCCCAGGACAGGGTTACACTGAAGCTTTCTTT. Its protein product is CSVGPGQGYTEAFF.

This rearrangement joins TRBV28 to TRBJ1-1, with a tentative D call TRBD1 (5 bases). CDR3 length: 14 residues. V gave up 7 bases and J gave up 1 base, with 13 bases separating them. Germline loops: CDR1 MDHEN, CDR2 SYDVKM. CDR3 loop: CASITGSRNTEAFF. For the CDR3, the DNA is TGTGCCAGCATCACAGGATCGAGGAACACTGAAGCTTTCTTT.

The chain carries TRBV2 and TRBJ2-7; 7 bases fit TRBD1. The V segment lost 6 bases and the J segment 3 bases; nucleotides outside the gene matches: 8. Per germline, CDR1 SNHLY and CDR2 FYNNEI. The CDR3 is made up of 14 amino acids. CDR3 region: CASRTGTEGYEQYF. The CDR3 region has the DNA TGTGCCAGCAGGACCGGGACAGAGGGCTACGAGCAGTACTTC.

V gene TRBV29-1 combines with J gene TRBJ2-1, with 8 nucleotides matching TRBD2. Germline CDR1 is SQVTM and CDR2 is ANQGSEA. J gave up 2 bases and V 1 base, and 7 bases lay outside the gene matches. This CDR3 comprises 16 residues. The CDR3 coding sequence is TGCAGCGTTGAAGGTGCAGCGGGAGTAACCTACAATGAGCAGTTCTTC. The encoded protein is CSVEGAAGVTYNEQFF.

The chain has TRBV19 and TRBJ2-7; 7 bases fit TRBD2. Per germline, CDR1 LNHDA and CDR2 SQIVND (reference sequence). The CDR3 covers 14 residues. V gave up 0 bases and J gave up 2 bases; unmatched junction bases: 1. The CDR3 DNA follows: TGTGCCAGTAGTATAGACGGGACTACCTACGAGCAGTACTTC. It specifies CASSIDGTTYEQYF.

This clone is a singleton in its sample. This chain links TRBV30 with TRBJ2-5; 11 nucleotides align to TRBD2. Germline CDR1 GTSNPN, CDR2 SVGIG (reference sequence). CDR3 length: 15 amino acids. V was pared by 3 bases and J by 5 bases, with 8 bases of the junction left unmatched. CDR3 sequence: CAWSGLAGGRETQYF. In DNA, the CDR3 is TGTGCCTGGAGCGGGCTAGCGGGGGGCCGGGAGACCCAGTACTTC.

The V and J genes are TRBV19 and TRBJ2-1; TRBD1 matches 9 bases. V gave up 5 bases and J gave up 2 bases; unmatched junction bases: 10. Germline V gene lookup returns CDR1 LNHDA and CDR2 SQIVND (reference sequence). This CDR3 spans 17 amino acids. CDR3 protein: CASSLKQGAVAYNEQFF. The CDR3 bases are TGTGCCAGTAGTTTAAAACAGGGGGCCGTAGCCTACAATGAGCAGTTCTTC.

The rearrangement uses TRBV11-2 and TRBJ2-3; a possible D gene is TRBD2 (7 bases). Germline loops: CDR1 SGHAT, CDR2 FQNNGV. The CDR3 loop spans 14 amino acids. V lost 2 bases, J lost 2 bases, and 8 bases lay in between. CDR3 DNA sequence: TGTGCCAGCAGCTTACGGGGGGCCACAGATACGCAGTATTTT. This sequence encodes CASSLRGATDTQYF. Supplemented by reference TRBV11-2 and TRBJ2-3, the full variable domain reads EAGVAQSPRYKIIEKRQSVAFWCNPISGHATLYWYQQILGQGPKLLIQFQNNGVVDDSQLPKDRFSAERLKGVDSTLKIQPAKLEDSAVYLCASSLRGATDTQYFGPGTRLTVL.

V is TRBV18 and J is TRBJ2-5, with TRBD2 identical over 12 bases. The CDR3 is 17 residues long. The germline V gene has CDR1 KGHSH and CDR2 LQKENI. The ends lost 2 bases at V and 3 bases at J; junction bases unmatched: 7. The CDR3, as DNA: TGTGCCAGCTCACCAATTAGACTAGCGGGGGTAGAAGAGACCCAGTACTTC. Its protein product is CASSPIRLAGVEETQYF.

The chain links TRBV24-1 to TRBJ2-1, with TRBD2 identical over 8 bases. Germline assignment: CDR1 KGHDR and CDR2 SFDVKD. The CDR3 has 17 residues. The J segment lost 5 bases and the V segment lost 7 bases, leaving 15 bases of the junction unmatched. CDR3 DNA sequence: TGTGCCACCAGCGGGGGGGGGATGGGCTCTTTCAACAATGAGCAGTTCTTC. It is translated as CATSGGGMGSFNNEQFF.

The chain links TRBV10-3 to TRBJ2-7, with 8 positions matching TRBD2. V lost 5 bases to trimming and J lost 3 bases; unmatched junction nucleotides: 15. CDR3 size: 17 residues. Per the germline V gene, CDR1 is ENHRY and CDR2 is SYGVKD. This CDR3 reads CAISYPTGPGGSYEQYF. CDR3 in DNA: TGTGCCATCAGTTACCCAACCGGACCGGGGGGGAGCTACGAGCAGTACTTC.

V and J are TRBV24-1 and TRBJ2-1, with 7 nucleotides matching TRBD1. The CDR3 is made up of 13 amino acids. The germline gives CDR1 KGHDR, CDR2 SFDVKD. V lost 3 bases and J lost 10; bases outside the gene matches: 5. CDR3 region: CATSDQDRVEQFF. The CDR3 DNA is TGTGCCACCAGTGATCAAGACAGGGTGGAGCAGTTCTTC.

The V call is TRBV5-1, the J call TRBJ2-1; D perhaps matches TRBD1 (6 bases). V was trimmed by 5 bases and J by 9 bases, leaving 21 bases between them. CDR1 and CDR2 (germline): SGHRS, YFSETQ. This CDR3 region has 15 residues. CDR3 residues: CASRENRALQGEQFF. DNA of the CDR3: TGCGCCAGCAGGGAAAACAGGGCGCTACAGGGTGAGCAGTTCTTC.